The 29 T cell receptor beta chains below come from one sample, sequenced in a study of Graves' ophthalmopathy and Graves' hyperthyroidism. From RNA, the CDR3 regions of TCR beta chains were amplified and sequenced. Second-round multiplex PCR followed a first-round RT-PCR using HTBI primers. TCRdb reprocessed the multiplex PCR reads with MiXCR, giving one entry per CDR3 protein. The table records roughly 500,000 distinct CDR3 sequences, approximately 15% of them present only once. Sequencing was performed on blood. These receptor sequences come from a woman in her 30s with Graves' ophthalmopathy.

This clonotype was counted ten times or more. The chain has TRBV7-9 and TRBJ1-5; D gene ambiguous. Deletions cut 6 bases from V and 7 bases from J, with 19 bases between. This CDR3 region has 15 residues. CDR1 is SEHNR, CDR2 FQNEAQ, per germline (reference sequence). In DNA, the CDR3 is TGTGCCAGCAGTCATACAAGTGCTGCGGGCCAGCCCCAGCATTTT. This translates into CASSHTSAAGQPQHF.

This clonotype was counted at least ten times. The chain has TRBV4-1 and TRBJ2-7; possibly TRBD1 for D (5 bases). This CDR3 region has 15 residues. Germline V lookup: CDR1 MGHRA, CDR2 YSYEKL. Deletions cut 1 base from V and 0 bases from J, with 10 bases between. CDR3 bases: TGCGCCAGCAGCCAAGGGACACCTGCCTCCTACGAGCAGTACTTC. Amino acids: CASSQGTPASYEQYF.

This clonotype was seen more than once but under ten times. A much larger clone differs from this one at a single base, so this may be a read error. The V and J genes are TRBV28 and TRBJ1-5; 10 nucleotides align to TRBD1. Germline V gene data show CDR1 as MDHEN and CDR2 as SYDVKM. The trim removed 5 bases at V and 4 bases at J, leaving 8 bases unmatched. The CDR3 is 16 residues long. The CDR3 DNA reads TGTGCCAGCAGTGACAGGGGGCTACGAGCTAATCAGCCCCAGCATTTT. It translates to CASSDRGLRANQPQHF.

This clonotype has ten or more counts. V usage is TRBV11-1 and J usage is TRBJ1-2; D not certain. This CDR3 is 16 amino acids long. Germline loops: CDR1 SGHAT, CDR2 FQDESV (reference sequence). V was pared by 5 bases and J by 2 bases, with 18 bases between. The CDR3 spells CASSRPADLNNYGYTF. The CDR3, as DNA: TGTGCCAGCAGCCGACCCGCAGACTTAAACAACTATGGCTACACCTTC.

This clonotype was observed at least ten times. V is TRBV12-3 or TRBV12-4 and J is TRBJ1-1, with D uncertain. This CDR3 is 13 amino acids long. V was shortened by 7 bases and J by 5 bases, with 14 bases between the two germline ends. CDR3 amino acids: CASIRGRDTEAFF. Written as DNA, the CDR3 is TGTGCCAGCATCCGAGGGAGGGATACTGAAGCTTTCTTT.

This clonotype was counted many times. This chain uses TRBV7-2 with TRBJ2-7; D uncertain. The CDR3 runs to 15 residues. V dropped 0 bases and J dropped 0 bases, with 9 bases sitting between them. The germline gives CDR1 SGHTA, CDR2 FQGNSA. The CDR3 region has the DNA TGTGCCAGCAGCTTAGCCATAGGGCCCTCCTACGAGCAGTACTTC. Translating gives CASSLAIGPSYEQYF.

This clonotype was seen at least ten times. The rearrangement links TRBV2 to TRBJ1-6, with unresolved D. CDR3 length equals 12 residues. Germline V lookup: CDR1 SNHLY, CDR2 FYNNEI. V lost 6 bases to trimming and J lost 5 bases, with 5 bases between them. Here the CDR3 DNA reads TGTGCCAGCAGGCCGGATAATTCACCCCTCCACTTT. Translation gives CASRPDNSPLHF.

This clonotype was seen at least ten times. DNA of the CDR3: TGTGCCAGCAGCGACGGACAGGGTACGGGATACGAGCAGTACTTC. This translates into CASSDGQGTGYEQYF. The chain recombines TRBV7-3 with TRBJ2-7; 8 bases line up with TRBD1. V lost 5 bases to trimming and J lost 4 bases; unmatched junction nucleotides: 10. The CDR3 covers 15 residues. The germline gives CDR1 SGHTA, CDR2 FQGTGA.

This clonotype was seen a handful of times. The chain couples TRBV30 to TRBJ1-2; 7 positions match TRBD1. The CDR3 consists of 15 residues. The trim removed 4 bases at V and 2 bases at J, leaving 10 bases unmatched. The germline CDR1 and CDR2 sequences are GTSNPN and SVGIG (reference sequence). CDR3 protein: CAWNPLGRGNYGYTF. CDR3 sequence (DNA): TGTGCCTGGAACCCCCTTGGCAGGGGGAACTATGGCTACACCTTC.

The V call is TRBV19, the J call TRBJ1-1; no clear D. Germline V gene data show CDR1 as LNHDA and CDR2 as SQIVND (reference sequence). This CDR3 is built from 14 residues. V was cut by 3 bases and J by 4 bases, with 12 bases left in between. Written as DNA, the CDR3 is TGTGCCAGTAGTATCTCGGGTTTATCCACTGAAGCTTTCTTT. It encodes CASSISGLSTEAFF. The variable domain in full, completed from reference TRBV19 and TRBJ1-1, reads DGGITQSPKYLFRKEGQNVTLSCEQNLNHDAMYWYRQDPGQGLRLIYYSQIVNDFQKGDIAEGYSVSREKKESFPLTVTSAQKNPTAFYLCASSISGLSTEAFFGQGTRLTVV.

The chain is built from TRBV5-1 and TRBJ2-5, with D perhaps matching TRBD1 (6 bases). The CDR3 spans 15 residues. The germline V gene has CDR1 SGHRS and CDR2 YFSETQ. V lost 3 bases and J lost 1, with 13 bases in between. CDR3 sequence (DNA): TGCGCCAGCAGCTCGGTACAGGGTACCCAAGAGACCCAGTACTTC. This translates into CASSSVQGTQETQYF. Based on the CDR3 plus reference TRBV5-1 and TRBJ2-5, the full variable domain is KAGVTQTPRYLIKTRGQQVTLSCSPISGHRSVSWYQQTPGQGLQFLFEYFSETQRNKGNFPGRFSGRQFSNSRSEMNVSTLELGDSALYLCASSSVQGTQETQYFGPGTRLLVL.

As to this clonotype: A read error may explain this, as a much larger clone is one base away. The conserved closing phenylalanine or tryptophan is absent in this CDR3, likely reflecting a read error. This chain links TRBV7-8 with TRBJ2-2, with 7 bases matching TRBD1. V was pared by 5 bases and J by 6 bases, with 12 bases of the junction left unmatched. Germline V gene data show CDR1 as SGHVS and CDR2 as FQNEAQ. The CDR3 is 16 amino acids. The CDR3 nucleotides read TGTGCCAGCAGCCGCCGACAGGGTTCCCGGTCCGGGGAGCTGTTTTTG. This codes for CASSRRQGSRSGELFL.

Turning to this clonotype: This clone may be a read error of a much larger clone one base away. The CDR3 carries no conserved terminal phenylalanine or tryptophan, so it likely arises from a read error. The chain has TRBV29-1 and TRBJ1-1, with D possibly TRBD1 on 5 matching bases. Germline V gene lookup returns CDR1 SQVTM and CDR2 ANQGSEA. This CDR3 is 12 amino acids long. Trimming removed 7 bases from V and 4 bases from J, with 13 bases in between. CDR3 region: CSGASGSTEAFS. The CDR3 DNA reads TGCAGCGGCGCTTCAGGGTCCACTGAAGCTTTCTCT.

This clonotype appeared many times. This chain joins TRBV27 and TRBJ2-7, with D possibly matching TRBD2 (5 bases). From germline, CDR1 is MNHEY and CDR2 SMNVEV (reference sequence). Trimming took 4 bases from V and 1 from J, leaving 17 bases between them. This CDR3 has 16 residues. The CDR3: CASSSLTTLRSYEQYF. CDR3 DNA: TGTGCCAGCAGTTCCCTGACTACCCTGAGATCCTACGAGCAGTACTTC.

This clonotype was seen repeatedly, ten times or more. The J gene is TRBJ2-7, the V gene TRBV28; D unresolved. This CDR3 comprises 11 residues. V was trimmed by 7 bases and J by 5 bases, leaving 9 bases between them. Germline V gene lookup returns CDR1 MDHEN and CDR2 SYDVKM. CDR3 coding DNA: TGTGCCAGCAATAAGGCTCACGAGCAGTACTTC. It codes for CASNKAHEQYF.

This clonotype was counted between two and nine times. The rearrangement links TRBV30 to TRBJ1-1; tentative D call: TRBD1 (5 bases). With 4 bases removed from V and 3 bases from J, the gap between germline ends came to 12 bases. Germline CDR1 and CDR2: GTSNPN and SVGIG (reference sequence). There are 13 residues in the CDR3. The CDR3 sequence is CAWIGGVYTEAFF. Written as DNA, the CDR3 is TGTGCCTGGATCGGAGGGGTGTACACTGAAGCTTTCTTT.

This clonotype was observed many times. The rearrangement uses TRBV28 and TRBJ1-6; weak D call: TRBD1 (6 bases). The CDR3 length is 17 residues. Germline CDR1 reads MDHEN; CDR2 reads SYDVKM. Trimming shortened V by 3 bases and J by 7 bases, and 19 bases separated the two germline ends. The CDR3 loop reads CASSFGAGAPGNSPLHF. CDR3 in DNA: TGTGCCAGCAGTTTTGGTGCGGGGGCGCCGGGAAATTCACCCCTCCACTTT.

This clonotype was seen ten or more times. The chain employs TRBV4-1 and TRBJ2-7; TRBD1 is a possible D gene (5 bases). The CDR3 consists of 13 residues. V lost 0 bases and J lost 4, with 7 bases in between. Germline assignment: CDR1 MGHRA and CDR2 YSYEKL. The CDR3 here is CASSQEGAYEQYF. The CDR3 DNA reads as TGCGCCAGCAGCCAAGAAGGGGCATACGAGCAGTACTTC.

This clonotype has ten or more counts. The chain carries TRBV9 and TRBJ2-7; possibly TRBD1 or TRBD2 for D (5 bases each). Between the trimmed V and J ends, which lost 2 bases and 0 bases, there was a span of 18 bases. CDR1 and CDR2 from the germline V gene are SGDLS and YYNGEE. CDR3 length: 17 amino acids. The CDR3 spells CASSVRDRKILSYEQYF. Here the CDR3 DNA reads TGTGCCAGCAGCGTCCGGGACCGCAAAATCCTCTCCTACGAGCAGTACTTC.

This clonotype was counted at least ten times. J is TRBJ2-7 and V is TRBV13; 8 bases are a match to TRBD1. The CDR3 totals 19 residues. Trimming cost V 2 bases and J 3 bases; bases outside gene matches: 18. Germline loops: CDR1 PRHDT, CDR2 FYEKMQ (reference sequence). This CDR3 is CASSLYPEYPGQDVYEQYF. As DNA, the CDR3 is TGTGCCAGCAGCTTATATCCCGAGTATCCGGGACAGGATGTCTACGAGCAGTACTTC.

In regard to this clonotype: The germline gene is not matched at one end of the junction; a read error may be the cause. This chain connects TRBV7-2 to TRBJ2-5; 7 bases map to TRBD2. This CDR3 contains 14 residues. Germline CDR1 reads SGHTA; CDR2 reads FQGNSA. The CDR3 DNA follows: TGTGCCAGCAGCGTTGTGGGGAGGGAAGAGACCAAGTACTTC. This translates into CASSVVGREETKYF. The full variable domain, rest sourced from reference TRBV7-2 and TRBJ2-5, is GAGVSQSPSNKVTEKGKDVELRCDPISGHTALYWYRQSLGQGLEFLIYFQGNSAPDKSGLPSDRFSAERTGGSVSTLTIQRTQQEDSAVYLCASSVVGREETKYFGPGTRLLVL.

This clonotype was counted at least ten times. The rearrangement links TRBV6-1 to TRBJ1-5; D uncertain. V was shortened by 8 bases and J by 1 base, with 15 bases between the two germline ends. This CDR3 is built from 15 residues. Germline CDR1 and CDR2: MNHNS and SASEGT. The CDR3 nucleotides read TGTGCCAGCCAAGAGAGGGCGGGGAGCAATCAGCCCCAGCATTTT. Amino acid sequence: CASQERAGSNQPQHF.

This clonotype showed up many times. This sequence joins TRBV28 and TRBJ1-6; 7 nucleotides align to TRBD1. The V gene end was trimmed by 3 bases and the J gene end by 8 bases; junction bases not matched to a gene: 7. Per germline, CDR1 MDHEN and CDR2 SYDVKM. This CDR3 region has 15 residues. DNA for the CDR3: TGTGCCAGCAGTTTCTCCGGGACAGACTATTCACCCCTCCACTTT. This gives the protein CASSFSGTDYSPLHF.

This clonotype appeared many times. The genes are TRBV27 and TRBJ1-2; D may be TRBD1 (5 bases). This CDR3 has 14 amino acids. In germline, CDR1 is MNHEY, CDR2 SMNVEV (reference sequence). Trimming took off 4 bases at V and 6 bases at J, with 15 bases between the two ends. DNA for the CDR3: TGTGCCAGCAGTTCCTCCGGGACTTGGGATGGCTACACCTTC. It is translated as CASSSSGTWDGYTF.

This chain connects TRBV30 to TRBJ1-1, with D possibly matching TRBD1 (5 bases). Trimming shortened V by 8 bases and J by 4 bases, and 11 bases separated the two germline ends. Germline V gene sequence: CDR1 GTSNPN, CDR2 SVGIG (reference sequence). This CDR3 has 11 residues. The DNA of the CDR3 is TGTGCCGGCGGGAGGGGCACTGAAGCTTTCTTT. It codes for CAGGRGTEAFF.

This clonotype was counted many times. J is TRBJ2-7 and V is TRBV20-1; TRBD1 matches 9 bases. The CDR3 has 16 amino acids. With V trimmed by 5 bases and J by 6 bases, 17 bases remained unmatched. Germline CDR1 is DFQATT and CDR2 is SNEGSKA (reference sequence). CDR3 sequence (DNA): TGCAGTGCTCGTAAAGTATCCGGGACAGGGTCGGGCGAGCAGTACTTC. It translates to CSARKVSGTGSGEQYF.

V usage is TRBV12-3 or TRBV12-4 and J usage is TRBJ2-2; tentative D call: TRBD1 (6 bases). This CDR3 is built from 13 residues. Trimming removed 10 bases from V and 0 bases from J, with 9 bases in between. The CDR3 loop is CATRGSNTGELFF. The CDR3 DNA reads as TGTGCCACTAGGGGGTCGAACACCGGGGAGCTGTTTTTT.

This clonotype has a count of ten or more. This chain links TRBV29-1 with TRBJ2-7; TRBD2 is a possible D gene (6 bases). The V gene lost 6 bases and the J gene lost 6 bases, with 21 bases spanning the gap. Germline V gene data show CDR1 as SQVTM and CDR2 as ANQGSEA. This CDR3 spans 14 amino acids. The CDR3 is CSVGSLARGGEQYF. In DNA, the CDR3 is TGCAGCGTCGGATCACTAGCCCGGGGTGGCGAGCAGTACTTC.

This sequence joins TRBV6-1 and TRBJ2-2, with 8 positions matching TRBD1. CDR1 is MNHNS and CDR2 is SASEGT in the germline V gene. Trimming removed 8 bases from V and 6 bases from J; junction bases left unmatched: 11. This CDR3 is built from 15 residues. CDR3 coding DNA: TGTGCCAGCCGGACAGGGAATGTTCAGGCCGGGGAGCTGTTTTTT. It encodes CASRTGNVQAGELFF.